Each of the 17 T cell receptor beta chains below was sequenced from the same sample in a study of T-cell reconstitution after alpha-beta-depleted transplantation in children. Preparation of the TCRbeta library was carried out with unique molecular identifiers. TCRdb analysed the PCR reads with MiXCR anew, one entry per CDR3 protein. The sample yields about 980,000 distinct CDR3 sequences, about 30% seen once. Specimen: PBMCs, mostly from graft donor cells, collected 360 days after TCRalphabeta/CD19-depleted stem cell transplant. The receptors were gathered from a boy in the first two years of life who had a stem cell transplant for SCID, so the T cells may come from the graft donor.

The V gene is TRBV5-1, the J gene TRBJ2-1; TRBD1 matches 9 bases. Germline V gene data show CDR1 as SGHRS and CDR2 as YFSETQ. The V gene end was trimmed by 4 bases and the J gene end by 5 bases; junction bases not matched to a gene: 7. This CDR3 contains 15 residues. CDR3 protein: CASSPGTGSNNEQFF. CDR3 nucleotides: TGCGCCAGCAGCCCCGGGACAGGGTCCAACAATGAGCAGTTCTTC.

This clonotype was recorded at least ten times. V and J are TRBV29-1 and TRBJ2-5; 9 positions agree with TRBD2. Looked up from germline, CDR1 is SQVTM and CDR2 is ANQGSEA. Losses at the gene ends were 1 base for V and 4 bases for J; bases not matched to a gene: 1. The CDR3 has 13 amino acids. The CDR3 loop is CSVEGRGGETQYF. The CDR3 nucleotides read TGCAGCGTTGAAGGGCGGGGGGGAGAGACCCAGTACTTC.

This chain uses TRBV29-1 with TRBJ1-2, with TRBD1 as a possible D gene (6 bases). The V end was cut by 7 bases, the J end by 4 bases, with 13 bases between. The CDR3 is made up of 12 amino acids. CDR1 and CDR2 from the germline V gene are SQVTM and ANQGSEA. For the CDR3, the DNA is TGCAGCGCCCAGGGGCAAACCTATGGCTACACCTTC. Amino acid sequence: CSAQGQTYGYTF.

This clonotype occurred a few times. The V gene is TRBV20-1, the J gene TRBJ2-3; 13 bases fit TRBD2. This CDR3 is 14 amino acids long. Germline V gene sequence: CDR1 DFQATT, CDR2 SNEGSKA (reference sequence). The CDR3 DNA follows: TGCAGCCCTAAGACTAGCGGGGGGACAGATACGCAGTATTTT. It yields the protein CSPKTSGGTDTQYF.

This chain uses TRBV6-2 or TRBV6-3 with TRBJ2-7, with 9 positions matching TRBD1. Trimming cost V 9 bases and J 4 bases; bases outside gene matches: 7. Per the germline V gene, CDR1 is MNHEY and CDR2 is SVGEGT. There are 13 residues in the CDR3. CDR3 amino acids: CASLQGAGYEQYF. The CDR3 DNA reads TGTGCCAGTTTACAGGGGGCTGGTTACGAGCAGTACTTC.

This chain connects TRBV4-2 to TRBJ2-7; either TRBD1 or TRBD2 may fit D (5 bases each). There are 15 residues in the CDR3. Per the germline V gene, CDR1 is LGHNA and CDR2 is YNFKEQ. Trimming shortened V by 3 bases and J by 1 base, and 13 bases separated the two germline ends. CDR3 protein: CASSHAEGPSYEQYF. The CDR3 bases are TGTGCCAGCAGCCACGCCGAGGGGCCATCCTACGAGCAGTACTTC.

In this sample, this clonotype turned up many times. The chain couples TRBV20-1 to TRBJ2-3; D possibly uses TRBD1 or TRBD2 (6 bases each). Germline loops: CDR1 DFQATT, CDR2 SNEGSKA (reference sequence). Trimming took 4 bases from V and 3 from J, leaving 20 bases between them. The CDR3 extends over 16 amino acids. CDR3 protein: CSATRSRDKLTDTQYF. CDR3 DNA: TGCAGTGCTACCCGATCGCGGGACAAACTAACAGATACGCAGTATTTT.

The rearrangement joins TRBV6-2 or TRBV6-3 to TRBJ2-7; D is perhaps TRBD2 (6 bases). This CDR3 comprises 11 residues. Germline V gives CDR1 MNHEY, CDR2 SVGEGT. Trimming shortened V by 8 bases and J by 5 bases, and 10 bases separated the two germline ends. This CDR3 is CASGRTDEQYF. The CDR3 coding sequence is TGTGCCAGCGGGAGGACGGACGAGCAGTACTTC.

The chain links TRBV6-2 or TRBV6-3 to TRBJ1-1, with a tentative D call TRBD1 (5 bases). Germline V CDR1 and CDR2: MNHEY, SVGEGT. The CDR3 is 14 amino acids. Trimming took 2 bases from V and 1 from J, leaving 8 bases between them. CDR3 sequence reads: CASSYKGRNTEAFF. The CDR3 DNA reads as TGTGCCAGCAGTTACAAGGGGCGGAACACTGAAGCTTTCTTT.

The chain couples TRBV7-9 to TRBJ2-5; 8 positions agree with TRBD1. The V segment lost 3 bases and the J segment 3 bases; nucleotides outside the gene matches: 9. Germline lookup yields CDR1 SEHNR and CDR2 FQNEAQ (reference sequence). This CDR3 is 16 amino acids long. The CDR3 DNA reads TGTGCCAGCAGCTTCCAGGACAGGGCGGATGAAGAGACCCAGTACTTC. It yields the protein CASSFQDRADEETQYF.

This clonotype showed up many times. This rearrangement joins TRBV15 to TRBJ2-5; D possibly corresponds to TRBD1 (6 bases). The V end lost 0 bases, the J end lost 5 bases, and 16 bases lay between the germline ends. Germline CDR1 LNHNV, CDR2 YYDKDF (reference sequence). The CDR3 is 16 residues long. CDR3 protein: CATSRETQGPWETQYF. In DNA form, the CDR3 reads TGTGCCACCAGCAGAGAGACTCAGGGGCCTTGGGAGACCCAGTACTTC.

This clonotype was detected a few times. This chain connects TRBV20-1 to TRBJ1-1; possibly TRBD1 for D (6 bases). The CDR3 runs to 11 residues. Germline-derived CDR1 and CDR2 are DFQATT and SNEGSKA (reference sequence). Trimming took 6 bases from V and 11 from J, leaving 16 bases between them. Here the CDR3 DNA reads TGCAGTGCGGACGGACAGCCTAGGGCTTTCTTT. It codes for CSADGQPRAFF.

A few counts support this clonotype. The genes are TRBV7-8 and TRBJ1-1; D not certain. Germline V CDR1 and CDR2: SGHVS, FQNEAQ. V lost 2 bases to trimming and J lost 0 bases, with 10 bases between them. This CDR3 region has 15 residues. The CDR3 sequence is CASSLIRGMNTEAFF. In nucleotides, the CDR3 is TGTGCCAGCAGCTTAATACGGGGAATGAACACTGAAGCTTTCTTT.

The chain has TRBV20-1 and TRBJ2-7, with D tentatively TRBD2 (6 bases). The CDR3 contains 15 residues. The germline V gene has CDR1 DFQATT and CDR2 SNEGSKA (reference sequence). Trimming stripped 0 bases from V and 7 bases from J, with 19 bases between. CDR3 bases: TGCAGTGCTAGAGATGGAAGGCAGGGAGGAGGAGAGCAGTACTTC. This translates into CSARDGRQGGGEQYF.

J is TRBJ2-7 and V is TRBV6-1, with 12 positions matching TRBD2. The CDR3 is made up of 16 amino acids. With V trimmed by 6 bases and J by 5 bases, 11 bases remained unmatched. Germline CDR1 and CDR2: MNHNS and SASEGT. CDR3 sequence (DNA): TGTGCCAGCAGCCGGCAACTAGCGGGGGGCGGGAACGAGCAGTACTTC. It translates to CASSRQLAGGGNEQYF.

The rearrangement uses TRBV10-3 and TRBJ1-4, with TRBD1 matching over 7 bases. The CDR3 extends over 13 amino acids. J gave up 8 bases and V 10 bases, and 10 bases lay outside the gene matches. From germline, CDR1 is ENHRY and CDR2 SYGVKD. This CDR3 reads CATRQGVGEKLFF. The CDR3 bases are TGTGCCACCCGACAGGGAGTAGGAGAAAAACTGTTTTTT.

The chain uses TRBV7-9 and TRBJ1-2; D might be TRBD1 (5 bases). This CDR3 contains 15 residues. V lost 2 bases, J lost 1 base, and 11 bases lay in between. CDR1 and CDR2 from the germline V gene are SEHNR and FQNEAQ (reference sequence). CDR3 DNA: TGTGCCAGCAGCTTACTGGGGGTTTATAACTATGGCTACACCTTC. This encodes CASSLLGVYNYGYTF.